The text below deals with one T cell receptor (beta chain). This entry comes from a study of T-cell memory formation after mild COVID-19. Study information: There were largely donor-specific TCR clusters.

TCRdb reanalysed the 5' RACE reads using MiXCR and keeps one entry per CDR3 protein. The sample includes roughly 340,000 distinct CDR3 sequences, approximately 16% of them seen just once. This CDR3 has 14 residues. V dropped 2 bases and J dropped 5 bases, with 12 bases sitting between them. Germline V gene sequence: CDR1 SEHNR, CDR2 FQNEAQ (reference sequence). The V call is TRBV7-9, the J call TRBJ1-1; D is undetermined. The clonotype was recovered from a man younger than 35 who had mild COVID-19 (a few samples of this study predate the infection). Cell type and time point are not known. Sequences were obtained from PBMCs or a T cell subset sorted from them (not recorded which). The CDR3 DNA is TGTGCCAGCAGCTTATTAAATAGAGGGACTGAAGCTTTCTTT. Translating gives CASSLLNRGTEAFF.